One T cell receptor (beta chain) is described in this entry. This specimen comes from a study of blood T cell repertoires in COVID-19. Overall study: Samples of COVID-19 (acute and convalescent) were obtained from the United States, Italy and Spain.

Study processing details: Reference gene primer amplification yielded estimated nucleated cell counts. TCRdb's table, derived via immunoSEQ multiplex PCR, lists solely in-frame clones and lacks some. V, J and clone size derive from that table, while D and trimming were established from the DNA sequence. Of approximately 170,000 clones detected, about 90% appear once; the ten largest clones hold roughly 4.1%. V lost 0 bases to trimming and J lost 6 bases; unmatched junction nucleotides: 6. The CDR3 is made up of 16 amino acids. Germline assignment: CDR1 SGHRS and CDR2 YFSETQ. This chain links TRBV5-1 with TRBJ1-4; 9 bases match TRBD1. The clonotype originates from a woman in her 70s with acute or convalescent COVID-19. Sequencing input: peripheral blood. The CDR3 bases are TGCGCCAGCAGCTTGGCCCCGGGGACAGGGTATGAAAAACTGTTTTTT. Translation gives CASSLAPGTGYEKLFF. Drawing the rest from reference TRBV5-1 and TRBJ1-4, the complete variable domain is KAGVTQTPRYLIKTRGQQVTLSCSPISGHRSVSWYQQTPGQGLQFLFEYFSETQRNKGNFPGRFSGRQFSNSRSEMNVSTLELGDSALYLCASSLAPGTGYEKLFFGSGTQLSVL.